The 10 T cell receptor beta chains below were found in one sample sequenced in a study of shared clonotypes between healthy human individuals. Assay: immunoSEQ multiplex PCR; the TCRdb copy retains only in-frame clones and omits some. The table lists about 2,500,000 clones, around 94% of them singletons. Sequenced sample: naive CD4+ T cells sorted from blood. Subset reported: CD45RA+ positively selected. The receptors derive from a man in his late teens or twenties in good health.

The chain carries TRBV7-8 and TRBJ2-5; the match to TRBD1 covers 9 bases. Losses at the gene ends were 3 bases for V and 2 bases for J; bases not matched to a gene: 7. Germline CDR1 and CDR2: SGHVS and FQNEAQ. The CDR3 extends over 16 amino acids. The CDR3 bases are TGTGCCAGCAGCTTCCACAGGGGGCGCCGGCAAGAGACCCAGTACTTC. This gives the protein CASSFHRGRRQETQYF.

This chain uses TRBV6-5 with TRBJ2-7, with D tentatively TRBD1 or TRBD2 (5 bases each). The CDR3 is 15 residues long. The V and J ends lost 8 bases and 6 bases respectively, with 23 bases between them. Germline CDR1 is MNHEY and CDR2 is SVGAGI. The CDR3 coding sequence is TGTGCCAGCGCGGTTGGGGTTAAACATGGGGGCGAGCAGTACTTC. Translation: CASAVGVKHGGEQYF.

The V and J genes are TRBV27 and TRBJ2-1, with 8 bases that match TRBD1. This CDR3 has 15 amino acids. From germline, CDR1 is MNHEY and CDR2 SMNVEV (reference sequence). The ends lost 6 bases at V and 6 bases at J; junction bases unmatched: 10. The CDR3 DNA reads TGTGCCAGCAGCTCTACAGGGGGAAAGGCCAATGAGCAGTTCTTC. Its translation: CASSSTGGKANEQFF.

This chain uses TRBV10-3 with TRBJ2-7; tentatively, D is TRBD1 or TRBD2 (5 bases each). Germline loops: CDR1 ENHRY, CDR2 SYGVKD. The CDR3 contains 14 residues. V was pared by 6 bases and J by 2 bases, with 14 bases between. CDR3 nucleotide sequence: TGTGCCATCAGGCCCCGGGACCTTCCCTACGAGCAGTACTTC. Amino acid sequence: CAIRPRDLPYEQYF.

The chain links TRBV15 to TRBJ2-2; D ambiguous. V lost 0 bases to trimming and J lost 4 bases, with 9 bases between them. The length of the CDR3 is 15 residues. The V gene's germline CDR1 is LNHNV and CDR2 YYDKDF (reference sequence). The CDR3 sequence: CATSREQRVTGELFF. The CDR3 region has the DNA TGTGCCACCAGCAGAGAACAGCGAGTCACCGGGGAGCTGTTTTTT.

This clone occurred once. The chain employs TRBV2 and TRBJ2-1, with unresolved D. Germline values: CDR1 SNHLY, CDR2 FYNNEI. The length of the CDR3 is 14 residues. The V end lost 4 bases, the J end lost 5 bases, and 12 bases lay between the germline ends. The CDR3 nucleotides read TGTGCCAGCAGTGCTCTCGTCAATAACAATGAGCAGTTCTTC. Translated, it gives CASSALVNNNEQFF.

The J gene is TRBJ2-7, the V gene TRBV7-3; D is undetermined. Trimming removed 3 bases at V and 4 bases at J, with 10 bases between. CDR1 is SGHTA and CDR2 is FQGTGA in the germline V gene. The CDR3 extends over 13 amino acids. The CDR3 sequence is CASSFDPGYEQYF. CDR3 bases: TGTGCCAGCAGCTTTGACCCGGGTTACGAGCAGTACTTC.

About this clone itself: Additional DNA sequences in this sample encode the identical CDR3. This rearrangement joins TRBV10-3 to TRBJ1-1; unclear D gene. Germline V gene data show CDR1 as ENHRY and CDR2 as SYGVKD. This CDR3 is 13 amino acids long. Trimming removed 6 bases from V and 1 base from J, with 9 bases in between. The CDR3 is CAIRPGGNTEAFF. The CDR3 DNA is TGTGCCATCAGACCGGGAGGGAACACTGAAGCTTTCTTT.

The chain combines TRBV6-5 with TRBJ2-5; D call uncertain. Germline V gene sequence: CDR1 MNHEY, CDR2 SVGAGI. The V gene lost 5 bases and the J gene lost 0 bases, with 7 bases spanning the gap. This CDR3 has 13 amino acids. CDR3 coding DNA: TGTGCCAGCAGTCAATGGTACCAAGAGACCCAGTACTTC. Protein sequence: CASSQWYQETQYF.

The chain links TRBV7-8 to TRBJ2-5; 8 bases fit TRBD1. The ends lost 2 bases at V and 4 bases at J; junction bases unmatched: 15. CDR3 length: 18 amino acids. Germline V gene lookup returns CDR1 SGHVS and CDR2 FQNEAQ. The CDR3 region has the DNA TGTGCCAGCAGCTTAAGGGCAGCCGGACAGGGACTTGGAGAGACCCAGTACTTC. Amino acid sequence: CASSLRAAGQGLGETQYF.